One TCR beta chain is described in this entry. This specimen comes from a study of T cells in Graves' hyperthyroidism and ophthalmopathy. The CDR3 has 15 amino acids. Trimming removed 2 bases at V and 5 bases at J, with 15 bases between. CDR1 and CDR2 from the germline V gene are MGHRA and YSYEKL. For Graves' hyperthyroidism to be stable, ophthalmopathy could not progress within 18 months. Out of over 7.5 ml of fresh peripheral blood came the PBMCs. There were TCR beta CDR3 regions amplified from RNA transcripts. HTBI primers were employed in a first-round RT-PCR of the TCR CDR3. TCRdb recomputed calls from the multiplex PCR reads with MiXCR, one row per CDR3 protein. Of approximately 480,000 distinct CDR3 sequences detected, less than 25% appear once; the ten largest clones hold more than 20%.

The chain employs TRBV4-1 and TRBJ1-1; D possibly corresponds to TRBD1 (6 bases). The source material was blood. This TCR derives from a man aged 18 to 29 with Graves' hyperthyroidism. CDR3 sequence (DNA): TGCGCCAGCAGCCAACCGGACGGGGGGCAGACTGAAGCTTTCTTT. It yields the protein CASSQPDGGQTEAFF.